This TCR beta chain was sequenced in a study of T-cell reconstitution after alpha-beta-depleted transplantation in children. Preparation of the TCRbeta library was carried out with unique molecular identifiers. MiXCR was run by TCRdb on the PCR reads, yielding one entry per CDR3 protein. The repertoire holds 420,000 or so distinct CDR3 sequences, with approximately 10% as singletons. This material consisted of PBMCs from the stem cell graft donor, taken from the stem cell graft. The receptor comes from a human donor who donated a stem cell graft to a child with acute myeloid leukemia.

The CDR3 is CASHKAQGLTGELFF. The CDR3 DNA is TGTGCTAGCCACAAGGCCCAGGGGCTAACCGGGGAGCTGTTTTTT. The chain has TRBV12-5 and TRBJ2-2; D perhaps matches TRBD1 (6 bases). This CDR3 is built from 15 residues. Trimming took 9 bases from V and 5 from J, leaving 19 bases between them. Germline values: CDR1 LGHNT, CDR2 FRNRAP.